This entry lists 21 T cell receptor beta chains sequenced from one sample in a study of lymphopenia after photon versus proton radiotherapy. Here immunoSEQ multiplex PCR was the method, and the copy in TCRdb shows in-frame clones only, minus some. The sample includes 42,000 or so clones, about 85% of them seen just once. The material sequenced was peripheral blood, taken from a patient treated with proton-based radiotherapy. The receptors here all came from a woman aged 70-85 years with pancreatic cancer.

This clone was observed a handful of times. The rearrangement joins TRBV7-9 to TRBJ2-7; 7 nucleotides match TRBD1. The germline gives CDR1 SEHNR, CDR2 FQNEAQ (reference sequence). This CDR3 has 14 amino acids. V gave up 4 bases and J gave up 0 bases; unmatched junction bases: 3. The CDR3 sequence: CASSSRTGSYEQYF. DNA of the CDR3: TGTGCCAGCAGCTCCCGGACAGGCTCCTACGAGCAGTACTTC.

The V call is TRBV5-4, the J call TRBJ1-2; no clear D. Looked up from germline, CDR1 is SGHNT and CDR2 is YYREEE (reference sequence). Trimming took 0 bases from V and 2 from J, leaving 8 bases between them. The CDR3 contains 14 residues. The CDR3 DNA is TGTGCCAGCAGCTTGGAAGGCGGGAACTATGGCTACACCTTC. Encoded protein: CASSLEGGNYGYTF.

The rearrangement joins TRBV6-5 to TRBJ1-5; no clear D. V lost 1 base and J 4 bases, leaving 11 bases between the germline ends. CDR1 is MNHEY and CDR2 is SVGAGI in the germline V gene. CDR3 length: 15 residues. The CDR3 nucleotides are TGTGCCAGCAGTTACTATCCAGGCCCAAATCAGCCCCAGCATTTT. This codes for CASSYYPGPNQPQHF.

This sequence joins TRBV5-1 and TRBJ2-5; TRBD1 agrees at 8 bases. The J call may be wrong; the DNA end is better matched by TRBJ2-7. The CDR3 has 15 amino acids. Germline CDR1 reads SGHRS; CDR2 reads YFSETQ. DNA for the CDR3: TGCGCCAGCAGCCGGGTAGCAGGGGGCAGGTACGAGCAGTACTTC. This codes for CASSRVAGGRYEQYF.

V and J are TRBV25-1 and TRBJ1-5, with D maybe TRBD1 (5 bases). Deletions cut 4 bases from V and 5 bases from J, with 9 bases between. From germline, CDR1 is MGHDK and CDR2 SYGVNS. The CDR3 has 13 residues. In DNA, the CDR3 is TGTGCCAGCAGTGGGGGGTTCGATCAGCCCCAGCATTTT. Translation gives CASSGGFDQPQHF.

This clone has only a few counts. Relative to the germline gene, one junction end is altered; a read error may explain this. The rearrangement uses TRBV11-2 and TRBJ1-5; D not resolved. CDR1 is SGHAT and CDR2 is FQNNGV in the germline V gene. CDR3 length equals 14 residues. The CDR3 is CASSLDGPHQPQHF. The DNA for the CDR3 is TGTGCCAGCAGCCTAGACGGGCCACATCAGCCCCAGCATTTT.

The chain employs TRBV27 and TRBJ1-4, with a weak D call TRBD1 (5 bases). Between the trimmed V and J ends, which lost 2 bases and 5 bases, there was a span of 6 bases. The CDR3 extends over 13 amino acids. CDR1 and CDR2 (germline): MNHEY, SMNVEV (reference sequence). The DNA of the CDR3 is TGTGCCAGCAGTTTAAGACAGAATGAAAAACTGTTTTTT. Protein: CASSLRQNEKLFF.

The CDR3 nucleotides are TGTGCCAGTAGCCCTGGGCACGTCTTCCCCTACAATGAGCAGTTCTTC. It yields the protein CASSPGHVFPYNEQFF. The genes are TRBV19 and TRBJ2-1; D gene uncertain. The length of the CDR3 is 16 residues. The V and J ends lost 6 bases and 2 bases respectively, with 17 bases between them. Germline V CDR1 and CDR2: LNHDA, SQIVND (reference sequence).

The chain is built from TRBV6-6 and TRBJ2-5; D tentatively fits TRBD1 or TRBD2 (7 bases each). Matching the DNA end better, TRBJ2-7 makes the J call doubtful. This CDR3 has 15 amino acids. CDR1 and CDR2 from the germline V gene are MNHNY and SVGAGI (reference sequence). The CDR3: CASSPGGTVNFEQYF. Written as DNA, the CDR3 is TGTGCCAGCAGTCCCGGGGGGACAGTGAACTTCGAGCAGTACTTC.

V is TRBV4-3 and J is TRBJ1-1; a possible D gene is TRBD1 (5 bases). Germline CDR1 LGHNA, CDR2 YSLEER. Trimming removed 1 base at V and 4 bases at J, with 10 bases between. The length of the CDR3 is 14 residues. The CDR3 DNA follows: TGCGCCAGCAGCCAAGTGGGGGGTTCCACTGAAGCTTTCTTT. It codes for CASSQVGGSTEAFF.

The gene calls are TRBV2 and TRBJ2-1, with 7 bases lining up with TRBD2. The CDR3 sequence is 15 residues long. From germline, CDR1 is SNHLY and CDR2 FYNNEI. After removal of 8 bases from V and 0 bases from J, the junction contained 7 bases not matched to a gene. CDR3 sequence reads: CASSILANSYNEQFF. The CDR3 DNA sequence: TGTGCCAGCTCTATACTAGCGAACTCCTACAATGAGCAGTTCTTC.

The V and J genes are TRBV6-1 and TRBJ2-7; 7 nucleotides align to TRBD2. This CDR3 has 12 residues. Germline V gene sequence: CDR1 MNHNS, CDR2 SASEGT. After removal of 11 bases from V and 0 bases from J, the junction contained 4 bases not matched to a gene. The CDR3 DNA sequence: TGTGCCCCGCGGGGGATCTCCTACGAGCAGTACTTC. It encodes CAPRGISYEQYF.

This chain joins TRBV27 and TRBJ2-2; D unclear. The germline V gene has CDR1 MNHEY and CDR2 SMNVEV (reference sequence). The CDR3 spans 14 residues. The ends were cut back, 4 bases at V and 3 bases at J, with 9 bases in the middle. In DNA form, the CDR3 reads TGTGCCAGCAGTTCCCCTGGGGACACCGGGGAGCTGTTTTTT. Its translation: CASSSPGDTGELFF.

The CDR3 DNA reads TGCGCCAGCAGCTTGGCCGGCGAGCAGTACTTC. Its translation: CASSLAGEQYF. V gene TRBV5-1 combines with J gene TRBJ2-7; D is undetermined. This CDR3 has 11 residues. Trimming removed 0 bases from V and 6 bases from J, with 4 bases in between. Germline V gives CDR1 SGHRS, CDR2 YFSETQ.

This clone was picked up a small number of times. This chain uses TRBV19 with TRBJ1-1; TRBD1 is a possible D gene (5 bases). V lost 7 bases and J lost 1, with 10 bases in between. The CDR3 covers 13 residues. CDR1 and CDR2 (germline): LNHDA, SQIVND (reference sequence). Here the CDR3 reads CASNPRENTEAFF. CDR3 sequence (DNA): TGTGCCAGTAATCCCAGGGAGAACACTGAAGCTTTCTTT.

The chain uses TRBV18 and TRBJ2-5, with no clear D. In germline, CDR1 is KGHSH, CDR2 LQKENI. There are 13 residues in the CDR3. V lost 3 bases and J 1 base, leaving 6 bases between the germline ends. Here the CDR3 reads CASSPKFQETQYF. In nucleotides, the CDR3 is TGTGCCAGCTCACCGAAATTCCAAGAGACCCAGTACTTC.

The V call is TRBV7-2, the J call TRBJ2-5; 13 nucleotides agree with TRBD2. This CDR3 comprises 16 residues. V trimming: 5 bases; J trimming: 4 bases; junction bases outside the gene matches: 7. Per germline, CDR1 SGHTA and CDR2 FQGNSA. CDR3 DNA sequence: TGTGCCAGCAGCCCAAGACTAGCGGGGGGTGGAGAGACCCAGTACTTC. It encodes CASSPRLAGGGETQYF.

CDR3 amino acids: CASSRARIYNEQFF. CDR3 nucleotide sequence: TGTGCCAGCAGCCGAGCGCGTATATACAATGAGCAGTTCTTC. The rearrangement links TRBV27 to TRBJ2-1, with D hard to call. Germline assignment: CDR1 MNHEY and CDR2 SMNVEV (reference sequence). This CDR3 region has 14 residues. The V and J ends lost 6 bases and 4 bases respectively, with 13 bases between them.

The chain uses TRBV9 and TRBJ2-1; TRBD2 matches at 15 bases. Germline CDR1 reads SGDLS; CDR2 reads YYNGEE. Trimming cost V 1 base and J 5 bases; bases outside gene matches: 7. The length of the CDR3 is 18 residues. The CDR3 DNA is TGTGCCAGCAGCGTAAGATGGACTAGCGGGAGGGAAAACAATGAGCAGTTCTTC. This gives the protein CASSVRWTSGRENNEQFF.

J is TRBJ2-5 and V is TRBV7-3, with D perhaps matching TRBD2 (6 bases). Trimming shortened V by 1 base and J by 4 bases, and 10 bases separated the two germline ends. Germline lookup yields CDR1 SGHTA and CDR2 FQGTGA. The CDR3 consists of 14 residues. CDR3 bases: TGTGCCAGCAGCTTAATGGGGGGTGGAGAGACCCAGTACTTC. It specifies CASSLMGGGETQYF.

This clone was recorded many times. The V call is TRBV7-2, the J call TRBJ2-5; possibly TRBD2 for D (5 bases). The CDR3 is made up of 15 amino acids. Trimming took 4 bases from V and 1 from J, leaving 13 bases between them. The germline CDR1 and CDR2 sequences are SGHTA and FQGNSA. The CDR3 DNA is TGTGCCAGCAGCTCTAGCCAGACCCGCCAAGAGACCCAGTACTTC. This codes for CASSSSQTRQETQYF.